Shown below are 2 T cell receptor beta chains from a single sample sequenced in a study of cytomegalovirus exposure and HLA in healthy donors. The PCR used 60 Vbeta and 13 Jbeta primers. Measured with immunoSEQ multiplex PCR; TCRdb has only the in-frame clones, and not every one. The repertoire holds about 160,000 clones, with about 81% as singletons. The specimen was PBMCs. These TCRs come from a woman aged 18-29 years in good health and CMV-seronegative.

The chain couples TRBV5-1 to TRBJ2-7; the match to TRBD1 covers 8 bases. The germline CDR1 and CDR2 sequences are SGHRS and YFSETQ. Unmatched junction bases numbered 10, after V lost 4 bases and J lost 10 bases. The CDR3 sequence is 13 residues long. CDR3 residues: CASSPGTGLEQYF. In DNA form, the CDR3 reads TGCGCCAGCAGCCCCGGGACAGGTTTGGAACAGTACTTC.

The J gene is TRBJ2-5, the V gene TRBV5-1; 9 bases map to TRBD2. From germline, CDR1 is SGHRS and CDR2 YFSETQ. This CDR3 comprises 16 residues. The V gene end was trimmed by 4 bases and the J gene end by 5 bases; junction bases not matched to a gene: 12. The DNA for the CDR3 is TGCGCCAGCAGCGACAAACTAGCGGGCGGGGGGGAGACCCAGTACTTC. This sequence encodes CASSDKLAGGGETQYF.